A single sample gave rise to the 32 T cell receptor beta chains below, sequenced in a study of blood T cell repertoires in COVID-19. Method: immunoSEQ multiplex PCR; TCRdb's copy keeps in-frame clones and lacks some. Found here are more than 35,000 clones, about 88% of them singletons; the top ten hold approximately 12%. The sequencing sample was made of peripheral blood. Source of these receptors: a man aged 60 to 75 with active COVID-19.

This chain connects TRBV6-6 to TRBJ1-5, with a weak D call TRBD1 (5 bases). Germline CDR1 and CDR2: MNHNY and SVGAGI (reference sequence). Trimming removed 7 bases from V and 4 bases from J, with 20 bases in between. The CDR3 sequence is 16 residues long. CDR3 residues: CASTNRGGVSNQPQHF. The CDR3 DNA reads TGTGCCAGCACCAATCGGGGGGGGGTCTCTAATCAGCCCCAGCATTTT.

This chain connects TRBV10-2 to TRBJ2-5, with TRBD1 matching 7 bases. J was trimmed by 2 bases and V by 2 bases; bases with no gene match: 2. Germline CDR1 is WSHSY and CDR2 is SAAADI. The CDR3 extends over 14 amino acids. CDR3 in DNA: TGCGCCAGCAGTGAGAGGGGACAGCAAGAGACCCAGTACTTC. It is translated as CASSERGQQETQYF.

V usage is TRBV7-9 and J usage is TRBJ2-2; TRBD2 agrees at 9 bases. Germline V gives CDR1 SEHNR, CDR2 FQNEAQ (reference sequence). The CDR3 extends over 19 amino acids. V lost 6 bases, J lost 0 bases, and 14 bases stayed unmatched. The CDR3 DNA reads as TGTGCCAGCAGACACGCCCCGGGACTAGCAAGATCGAACACCGGGGAGCTGTTTTTT. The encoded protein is CASRHAPGLARSNTGELFF.

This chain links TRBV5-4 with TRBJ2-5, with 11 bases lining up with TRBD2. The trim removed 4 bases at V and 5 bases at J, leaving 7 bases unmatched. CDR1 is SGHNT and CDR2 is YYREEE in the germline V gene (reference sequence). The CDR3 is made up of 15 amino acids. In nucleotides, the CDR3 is TGTGCCAGCAGCACCACTAGCGGGAGTTGGGAGACCCAGTACTTC. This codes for CASSTTSGSWETQYF. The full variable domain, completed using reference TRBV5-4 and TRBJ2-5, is ETGVTQSPTHLIKTRGQQVTLRCSSQSGHNTVSWYQQALGQGPQFIFQYYREEENGRGNFPPRFSGLQFPNYSSELNVNALELDDSALYLCASSTTSGSWETQYFGPGTRLLVL.

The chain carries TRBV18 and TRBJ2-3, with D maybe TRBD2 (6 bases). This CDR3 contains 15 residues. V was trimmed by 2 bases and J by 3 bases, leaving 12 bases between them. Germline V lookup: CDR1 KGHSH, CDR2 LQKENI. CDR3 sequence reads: CASSPFGGMTDTQYF. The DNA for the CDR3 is TGTGCCAGCTCACCATTTGGCGGGATGACAGATACGCAGTATTTT.

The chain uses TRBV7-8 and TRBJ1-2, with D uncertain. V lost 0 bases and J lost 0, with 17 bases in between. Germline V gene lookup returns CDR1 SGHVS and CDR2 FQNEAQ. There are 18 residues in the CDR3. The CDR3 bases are TGTGCCAGCAGCTTAGCCCCACCCCTAGGCGCTTCTAACTATGGCTACACCTTC. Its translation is CASSLAPPLGASNYGYTF.

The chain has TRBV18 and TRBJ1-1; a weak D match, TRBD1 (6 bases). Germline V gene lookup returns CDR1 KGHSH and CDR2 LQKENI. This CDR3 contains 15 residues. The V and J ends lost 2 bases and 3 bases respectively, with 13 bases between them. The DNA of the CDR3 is TGTGCCAGCTCACCATTTCAGGGGAGGGACACTGAAGCTTTCTTT. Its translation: CASSPFQGRDTEAFF. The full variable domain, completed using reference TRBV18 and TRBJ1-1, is NAGVMQNPRHLVRRRGQEARLRCSPMKGHSHVYWYRQLPEEGLKFMVYLQKENIIDESGMPKERFSAEFPKEGPSILRIQQVVRGDSAAYFCASSPFQGRDTEAFFGQGTRLTVV.

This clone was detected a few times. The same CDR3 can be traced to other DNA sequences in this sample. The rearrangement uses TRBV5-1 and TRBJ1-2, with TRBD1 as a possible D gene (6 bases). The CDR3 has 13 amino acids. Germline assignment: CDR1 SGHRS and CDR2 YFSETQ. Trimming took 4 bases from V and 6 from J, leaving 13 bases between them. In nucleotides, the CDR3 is TGCGCCAGCAGCCCCGGGACACGAGATGGCTACACCTTC. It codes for CASSPGTRDGYTF. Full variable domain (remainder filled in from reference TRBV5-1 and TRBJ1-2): KAGVTQTPRYLIKTRGQQVTLSCSPISGHRSVSWYQQTPGQGLQFLFEYFSETQRNKGNFPGRFSGRQFSNSRSEMNVSTLELGDSALYLCASSPGTRDGYTFGSGTRLTVV.

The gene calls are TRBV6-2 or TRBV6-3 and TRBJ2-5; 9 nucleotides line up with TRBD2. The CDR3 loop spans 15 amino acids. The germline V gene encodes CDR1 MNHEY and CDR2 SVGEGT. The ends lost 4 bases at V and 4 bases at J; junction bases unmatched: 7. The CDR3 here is CASSWLAGRVETQYF. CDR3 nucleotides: TGTGCCAGCAGTTGGCTAGCGGGAAGGGTAGAGACCCAGTACTTC.

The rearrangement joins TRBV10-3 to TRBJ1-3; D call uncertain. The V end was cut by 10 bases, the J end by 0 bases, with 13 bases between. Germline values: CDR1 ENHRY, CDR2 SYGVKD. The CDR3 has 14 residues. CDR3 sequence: CATYLGSSGNTIYF. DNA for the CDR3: TGTGCCACATATCTCGGGAGCTCTGGAAACACCATATATTTT.

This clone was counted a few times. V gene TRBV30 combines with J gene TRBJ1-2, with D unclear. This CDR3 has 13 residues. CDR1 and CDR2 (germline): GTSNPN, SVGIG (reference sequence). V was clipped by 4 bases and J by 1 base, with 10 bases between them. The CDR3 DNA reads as TGTGCCTGGAATAATGGAGTTAACTATGGCTACACCTTC. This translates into CAWNNGVNYGYTF.

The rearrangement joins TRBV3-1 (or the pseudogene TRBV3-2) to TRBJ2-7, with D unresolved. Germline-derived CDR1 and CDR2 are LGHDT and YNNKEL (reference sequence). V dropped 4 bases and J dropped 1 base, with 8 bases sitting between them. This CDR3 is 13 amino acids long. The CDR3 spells CASSRGRSYEQYF. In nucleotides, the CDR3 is TGTGCCAGCAGCCGAGGTAGGTCCTACGAGCAGTACTTC.

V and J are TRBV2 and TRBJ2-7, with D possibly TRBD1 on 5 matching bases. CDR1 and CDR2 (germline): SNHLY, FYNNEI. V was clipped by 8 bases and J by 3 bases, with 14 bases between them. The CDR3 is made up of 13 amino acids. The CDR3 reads CASQGHYDYEQYF. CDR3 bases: TGTGCCAGCCAGGGTCATTATGACTACGAGCAGTACTTC. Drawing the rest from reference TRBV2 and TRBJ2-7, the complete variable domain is EPEVTQTPSHQVTQMGQEVILRCVPISNHLYFYWYRQILGQKVEFLVSFYNNEISEKSEIFDDQFSVERPDGSNFTLKIRSTKLEDSAMYFCASQGHYDYEQYFGPGTRLTVT.

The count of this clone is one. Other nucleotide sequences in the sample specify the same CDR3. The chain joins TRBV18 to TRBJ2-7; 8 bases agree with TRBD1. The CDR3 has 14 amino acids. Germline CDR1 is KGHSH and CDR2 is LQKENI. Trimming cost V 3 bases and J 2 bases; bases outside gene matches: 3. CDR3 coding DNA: TGTGCCAGCTCACCTGGACAGGGTACCTACGAGCAGTACTTC. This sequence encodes CASSPGQGTYEQYF.

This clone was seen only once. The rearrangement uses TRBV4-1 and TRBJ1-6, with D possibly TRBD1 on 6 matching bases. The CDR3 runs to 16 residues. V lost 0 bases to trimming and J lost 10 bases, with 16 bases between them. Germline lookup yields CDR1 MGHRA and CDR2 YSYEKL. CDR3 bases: TGCGCCAGCAGCCAAGAATTAACAGGGTTGGGGTCACCCCTCCACTTT. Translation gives CASSQELTGLGSPLHF.

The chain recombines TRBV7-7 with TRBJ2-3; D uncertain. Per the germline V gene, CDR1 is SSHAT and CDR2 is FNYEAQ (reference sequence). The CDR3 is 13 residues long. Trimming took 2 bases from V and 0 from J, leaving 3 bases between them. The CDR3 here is CASSLQSTDTQYF. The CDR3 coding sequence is TGTGCCAGCAGCTTACAAAGCACAGATACGCAGTATTTT.

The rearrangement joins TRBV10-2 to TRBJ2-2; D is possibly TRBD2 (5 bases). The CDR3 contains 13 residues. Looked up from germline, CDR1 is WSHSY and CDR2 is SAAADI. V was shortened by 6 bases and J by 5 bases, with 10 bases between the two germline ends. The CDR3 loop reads CASRGAQTGELFF. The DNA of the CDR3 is TGCGCCAGCAGGGGAGCGCAGACCGGGGAGCTGTTTTTT.

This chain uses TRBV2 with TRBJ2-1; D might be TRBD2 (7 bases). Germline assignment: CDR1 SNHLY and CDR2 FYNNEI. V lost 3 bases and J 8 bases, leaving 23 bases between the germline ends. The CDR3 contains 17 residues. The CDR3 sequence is CASSDSVSGRGGDEQFF. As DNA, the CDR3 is TGTGCCAGCAGTGATAGCGTTTCAGGGAGGGGGGGAGATGAGCAGTTCTTC.

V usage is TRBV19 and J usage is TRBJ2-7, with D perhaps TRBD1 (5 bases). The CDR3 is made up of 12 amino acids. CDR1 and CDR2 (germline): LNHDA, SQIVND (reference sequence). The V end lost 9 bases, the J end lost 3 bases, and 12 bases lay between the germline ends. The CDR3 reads CASGDRGYEQYF. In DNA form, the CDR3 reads TGTGCCAGCGGAGACAGAGGCTACGAGCAGTACTTC.

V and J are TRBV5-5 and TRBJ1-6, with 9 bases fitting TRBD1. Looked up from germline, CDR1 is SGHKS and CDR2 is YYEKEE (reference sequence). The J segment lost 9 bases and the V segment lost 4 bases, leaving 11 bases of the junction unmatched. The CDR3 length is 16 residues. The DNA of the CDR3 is TGTGCCAGCAGCGCAAACACAGGGGGCTTGGGTTCACCCCTCCACTTT. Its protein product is CASSANTGGLGSPLHF.

This CDR3 is CASSVVGQGSRAKNIQYF. DNA of the CDR3: TGTGCCAGCAGTGTAGTCGGACAGGGCAGCCGGGCCAAAAACATTCAGTACTTC. This chain connects TRBV6-2 or TRBV6-3 to TRBJ2-4, with 8 nucleotides matching TRBD1. The germline V gene encodes CDR1 MNHEY and CDR2 SVGEGT. V lost 5 bases, J lost 1 base, and 13 bases stayed unmatched. This CDR3 has 18 residues.

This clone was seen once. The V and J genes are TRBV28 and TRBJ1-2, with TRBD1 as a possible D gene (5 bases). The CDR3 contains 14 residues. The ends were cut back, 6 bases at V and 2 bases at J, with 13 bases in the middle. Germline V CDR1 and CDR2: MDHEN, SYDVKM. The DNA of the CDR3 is TGTGCCAGCAGAGGGCCGGCAGGGAACTATGGCTACACCTTC. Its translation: CASRGPAGNYGYTF.

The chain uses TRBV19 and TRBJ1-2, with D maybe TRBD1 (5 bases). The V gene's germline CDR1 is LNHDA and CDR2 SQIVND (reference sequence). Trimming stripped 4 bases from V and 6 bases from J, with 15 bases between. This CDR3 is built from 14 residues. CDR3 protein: CASSRAGRDNGYTF. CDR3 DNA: TGTGCCAGTAGTAGGGCAGGGAGGGATAATGGCTACACCTTC.

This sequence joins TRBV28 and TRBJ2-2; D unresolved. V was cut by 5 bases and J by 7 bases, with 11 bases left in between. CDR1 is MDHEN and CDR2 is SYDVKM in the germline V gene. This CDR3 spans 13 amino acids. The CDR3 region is CASSPTSYGELFF. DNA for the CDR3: TGTGCCAGCAGTCCTACGTCCTACGGGGAGCTGTTTTTT. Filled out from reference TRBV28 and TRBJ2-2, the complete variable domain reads DVKVTQSSRYLVKRTGEKVFLECVQDMDHENMFWYRQDPGLGLRLIYFSYDVKMKEKGDIPEGYSVSREKKERFSLILESASTNQTSMYLCASSPTSYGELFFGEGSRLTVL.

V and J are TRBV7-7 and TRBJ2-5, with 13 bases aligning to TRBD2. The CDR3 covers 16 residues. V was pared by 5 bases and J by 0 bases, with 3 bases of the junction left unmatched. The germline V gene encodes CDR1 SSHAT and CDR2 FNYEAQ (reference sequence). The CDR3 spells CASSLGLAGDQETQYF. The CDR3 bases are TGTGCCAGCAGCCTTGGACTAGCGGGGGACCAAGAGACCCAGTACTTC.

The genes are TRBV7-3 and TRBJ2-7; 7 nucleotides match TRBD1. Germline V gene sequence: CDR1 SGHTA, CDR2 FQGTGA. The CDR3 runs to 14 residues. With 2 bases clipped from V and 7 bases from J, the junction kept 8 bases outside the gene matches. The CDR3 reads CASSLGTAGGEQYF. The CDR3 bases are TGTGCCAGCAGCTTAGGGACAGCAGGAGGTGAGCAGTACTTC.

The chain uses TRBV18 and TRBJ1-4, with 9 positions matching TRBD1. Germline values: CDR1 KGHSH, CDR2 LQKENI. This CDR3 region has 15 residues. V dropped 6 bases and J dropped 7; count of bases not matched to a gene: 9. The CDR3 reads CASSNTGGSREKLFF. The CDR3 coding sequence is TGTGCCAGCTCGAACACAGGGGGCAGTCGTGAAAAACTGTTTTTT.

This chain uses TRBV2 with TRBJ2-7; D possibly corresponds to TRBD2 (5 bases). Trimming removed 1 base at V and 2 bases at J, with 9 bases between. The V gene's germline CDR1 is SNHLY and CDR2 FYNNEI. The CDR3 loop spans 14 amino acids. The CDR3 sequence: CASSEERGTYEQYF. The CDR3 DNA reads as TGTGCCAGCAGTGAAGAACGGGGAACCTACGAGCAGTACTTC.

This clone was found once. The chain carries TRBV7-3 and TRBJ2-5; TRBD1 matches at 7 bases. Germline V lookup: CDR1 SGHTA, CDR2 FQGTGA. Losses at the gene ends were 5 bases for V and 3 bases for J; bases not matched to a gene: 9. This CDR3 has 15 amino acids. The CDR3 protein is CASSRTGTAEETQYF. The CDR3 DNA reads TGTGCCAGCAGCCGAACCGGGACAGCTGAAGAGACCCAGTACTTC.

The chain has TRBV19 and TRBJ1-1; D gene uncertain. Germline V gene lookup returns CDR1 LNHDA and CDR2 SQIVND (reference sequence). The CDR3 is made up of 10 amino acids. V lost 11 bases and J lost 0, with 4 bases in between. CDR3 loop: CASVNTEAFF. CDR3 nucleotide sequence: TGTGCCTCCGTGAACACTGAAGCTTTCTTT.

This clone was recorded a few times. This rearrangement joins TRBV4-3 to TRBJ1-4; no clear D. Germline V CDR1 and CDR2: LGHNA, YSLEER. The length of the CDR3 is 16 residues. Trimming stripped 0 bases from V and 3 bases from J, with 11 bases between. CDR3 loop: CASSQEALLPNEKLFF. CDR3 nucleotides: TGCGCCAGCAGCCAAGAAGCTCTCCTCCCTAATGAAAAACTGTTTTTT.

The CDR3 sequence is CASNLGRYRNTEAFF. Written as DNA, the CDR3 is TGTGCCAGCAACCTGGGGAGGTACAGGAACACTGAAGCTTTCTTT. This chain links TRBV13 with TRBJ1-1; D is undetermined. The CDR3 is made up of 15 amino acids. The V gene lost 7 bases and the J gene lost 1 base, with 16 bases spanning the gap. CDR1 and CDR2 from the germline V gene are PRHDT and FYEKMQ (reference sequence).